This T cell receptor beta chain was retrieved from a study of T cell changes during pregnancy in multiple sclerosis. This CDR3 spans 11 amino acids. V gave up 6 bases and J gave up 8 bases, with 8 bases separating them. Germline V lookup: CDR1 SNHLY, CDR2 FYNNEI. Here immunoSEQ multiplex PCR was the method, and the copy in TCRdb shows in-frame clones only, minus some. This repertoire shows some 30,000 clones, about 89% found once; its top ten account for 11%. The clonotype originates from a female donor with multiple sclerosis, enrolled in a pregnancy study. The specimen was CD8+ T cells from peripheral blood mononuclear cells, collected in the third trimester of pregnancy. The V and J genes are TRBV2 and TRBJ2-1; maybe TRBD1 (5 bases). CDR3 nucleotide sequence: TGTGCCAGCAGCCTACAGGATGAGCAGTTCTTC. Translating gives CASSLQDEQFF. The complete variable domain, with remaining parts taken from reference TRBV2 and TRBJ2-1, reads EPEVTQTPSHQVTQMGQEVILRCVPISNHLYFYWYRQILGQKVEFLVSFYNNEISEKSEIFDDQFSVERPDGSNFTLKIRSTKLEDSAMYFCASSLQDEQFFGPGTRLTVL.